The clone carrying this T cell receptor beta chain was detected only a few times. No antigen is known for it. The sample belongs to a study of T cell repertoires in cytomegalovirus infection. Study at large: It can be stated that public TCR beta signatures indicated CMV infection as well as a matching HLA type. Findings and caveats of the study: Cumulated frequencies of public TCR beta families served to identify carriers of CMV plus the relevant HLA.

TCRdb reanalysed the reads using MiXCR and keeps one entry per CDR3 protein. The repertoire has approximately 30,000 distinct CDR3 sequences, 15% to 20% of them found once; the top ten carry approximately 78%. The CDR3 loop spans 14 amino acids. Trimming removed 5 bases from V and 4 bases from J, with 14 bases in between. Germline V gene data show CDR1 as SGHTA and CDR2 as FQGNSA. This receptor was obtained from a human donor in good health (CMV status not recorded). Some clones in this sample may be carry-over from other donors' samples. Sequenced material: CD8+ T cells from cultured PBMCs, taken from culture after CMV antigen stimulation. This chain uses TRBV7-2 with TRBJ1-1, with D tentatively TRBD1 (5 bases). The CDR3 loop is CASSPHFGATEAFF. The CDR3 DNA reads TGTGCCAGCAGCCCCCACTTCGGGGCCACTGAAGCTTTCTTT.